Listed below are T cell receptor beta chains from one sample, sequenced in a study of blood T cell repertoires in COVID-19. Libraries were prepared by immunoSEQ multiplex PCR; TCRdb keeps only in-frame clonotypes and omits some of them. The table includes fewer than 250,000 clones, about 80% detected once. Sequenced: PBMCs or T cells enriched from blood (not recorded which). All receptors come from a woman aged 45-65 years who had been exposed to COVID-19. Each CDR3 is given with its conserved first and last residue. The D gene is left open where the match is weak.

CASSLGTSGAGDTQYF TGCGCCAGCAGCTTGGGGACTAGCGGGGCAGGCGATACGCAGTATTTT TRBJ2-3 TRBD2 TRBV5-1
CASSLGRTEFYEQYF TGTGCCAGCAGCTTAGGTCGGACAGAATTCTACGAGCAGTACTTC TRBJ2-7 NA TRBV7-2
CASRGGNSPLHF TGTGCCAGTAGGGGGGGGAATTCACCCCTCCACTTT TRBJ1-6 NA TRBV12-3/TRBV12-4
CSLSEGGNTEAFF TGCAGCCTTTCGGAGGGAGGGAACACTGAAGCTTTCTTT TRBJ1-1 NA TRBV29-1
CATSDSGLISYNEQFF TGTGCCACCAGTGATTCGGGACTCATCTCCTACAATGAGCAGTTCTTC TRBJ2-1 NA TRBV24-1
CASSLNLGGGDTQYF TGTGCCAGCAGCTTAAATCTTGGGGGAGGAGATACGCAGTATTTT TRBJ2-3 NA TRBV11-3
CASSYGQVMNEQFF TGTGCCAGCAGTTACGGGCAGGTGATGAATGAGCAGTTCTTC TRBJ2-1 NA TRBV6-2/TRBV6-3
CASSFGSQSGLLPLYQPQHF TGTGCCAGCAGTTTTGGCTCCCAGAGCGGCCTTCTCCCTTTATATCAGCCCCAGCATTTT TRBJ1-5 NA TRBV28
CAISEGQGRLFF TGTGCCATCAGTGAAGGGCAGGGGCGACTGTTTTTT TRBJ1-4 NA TRBV10-3
CASSPGQNYGYTF TGTGCCAGCAGCCCCGGACAGAACTATGGCTACACCTTC TRBJ1-2 NA TRBV2
CAWSGGASLVPDTEAFF TGTGCCTGGAGCGGGGGGGCCAGTTTGGTTCCGGACACTGAAGCTTTCTTT TRBJ1-1 NA TRBV30
CASSSLVGTRENIQYF TGTGCCAGCAGTTCCCTCGTGGGGACACGCGAAAACATTCAGTACTTC TRBJ2-4 NA TRBV6-2/TRBV6-3
CASSQGGRLAGYNEQFF TGTGCCAGCAGCCAAGGAGGGAGACTAGCTGGATACAATGAGCAGTTCTTC TRBJ2-1 TRBD2 TRBV3-1/TRBV3-2
CASSTGEKLFF TGTGCCAGCTCGACAGGGGAAAAACTGTTTTTT TRBJ1-4 TRBD1 TRBV25-1
CASSSTQDSSYGYTF TGCGCCAGCAGCTCCACACAGGACAGCTCCTATGGCTACACCTTC TRBJ1-2 NA TRBV5-1
CASSEFDSFYEQYF TGTGCCAGCAGTGAATTTGACAGTTTTTACGAGCAGTACTTC TRBJ2-7 NA TRBV6-1
CASSRDGEGRNTEAFF TGTGCCAGCAGCCGTGATGGCGAGGGTAGAAACACTGAAGCTTTCTTT TRBJ1-1 NA TRBV7-9
CATSQKNSRENTEAFF TGTGCCACCAGCCAAAAGAACTCCAGGGAGAACACTGAAGCTTTCTTT TRBJ1-1 NA TRBV24-1
CSVSGGNTEKLFF TGCAGCGTCTCCGGGGGGAATACGGAAAAACTGTTTTTT TRBJ1-4 NA TRBV29-1
CATSTPLALGSYEQYF TGTGCCACCAGCACTCCGCTAGCGCTTGGATCCTACGAGCAGTACTTC TRBJ2-7 NA TRBV15
CASSQERTGWDGYTF TGCGCCAGCAGCCAAGAGAGGACAGGTTGGGATGGCTACACCTTC TRBJ1-2 TRBD1 TRBV4-3
CASSLYRQATDTQYF TGTGCCAGCAGCTTATACCGACAGGCCACAGATACGCAGTATTTT TRBJ2-3 NA TRBV11-1
CASSLIGTRNEKLFF TGCGCCAGCAGCTTGATTGGGACAAGGAATGAAAAACTGTTTTTT TRBJ1-4 NA TRBV5-1
CASSLSSGNTEAFF TGTGCCAGCAGCTTAAGCTCAGGGAACACTGAAGCTTTCTTT TRBJ1-1 NA TRBV7-8
CATSDVGTGVSDTQYF TGTGCCACCAGTGATGTAGGGACAGGGGTATCAGATACGCAGTATTTT TRBJ2-3 TRBD1 TRBV24-1